This TCR beta chain was recorded in a study of T cell repertoires and Cas9 in healthy adults. As for the study in general: Characterization of SpCas9-reactive CD4 and CD8 T cells covered multi-effector potency, cytotoxicity and lineage. The study, taken as a whole, reports: In vitro, SpCas9-reactive Tregs were reported to curb effector T cell proliferation and function.

With regard to this clone: Its antigen is unidentified.

The table came from immunoSEQ multiplex PCR; TCRdb's copy has only in-frame clones and leaves some out. The sample holds approximately 23,000 clones, roughly nine tenths seen once. The CDR3 runs to 13 residues. The germline V and J ends were trimmed by 7 bases and 0 bases, with 7 bases remaining between them. Per germline, CDR1 SNHLY and CDR2 FYNNEI. V usage is TRBV2 and J usage is TRBJ1-5; D unclear. The clonotype originates from a human donor in good health. The sample consisted of CD4+ effector T cells (CD127+, CD25-, CD137-, CD154-) from PBMCs; culture status not recorded. Here the CDR3 reads CASKRNSNQPQHF. Here the CDR3 DNA reads TGTGCCAGCAAACGGAATAGCAATCAGCCCCAGCATTTT.